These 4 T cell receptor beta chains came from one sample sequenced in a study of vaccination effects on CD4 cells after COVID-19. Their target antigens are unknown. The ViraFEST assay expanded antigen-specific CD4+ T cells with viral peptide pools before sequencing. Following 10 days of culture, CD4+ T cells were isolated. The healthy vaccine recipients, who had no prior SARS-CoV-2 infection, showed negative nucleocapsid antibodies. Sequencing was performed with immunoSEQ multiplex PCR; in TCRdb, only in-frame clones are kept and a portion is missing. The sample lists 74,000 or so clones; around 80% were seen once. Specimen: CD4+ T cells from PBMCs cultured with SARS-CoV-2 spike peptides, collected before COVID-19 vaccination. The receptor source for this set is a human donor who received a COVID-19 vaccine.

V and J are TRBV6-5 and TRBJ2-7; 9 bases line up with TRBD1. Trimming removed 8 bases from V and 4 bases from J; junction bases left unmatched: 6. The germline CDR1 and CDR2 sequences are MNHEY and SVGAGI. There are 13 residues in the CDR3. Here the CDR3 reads CASQQGQGYEQYV. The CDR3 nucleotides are TGTGCCAGCCAACAGGGACAGGGATACGAGCAGTACGTC.

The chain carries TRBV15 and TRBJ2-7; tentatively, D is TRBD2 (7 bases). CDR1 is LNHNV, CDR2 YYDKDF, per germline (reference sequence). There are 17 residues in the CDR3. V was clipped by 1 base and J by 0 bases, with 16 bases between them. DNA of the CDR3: TGTGCCACCAGCAGAGGTGTGGGGGGGCTTAACTCCTACGAGCAGTACGTC. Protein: CATSRGVGGLNSYEQYV.

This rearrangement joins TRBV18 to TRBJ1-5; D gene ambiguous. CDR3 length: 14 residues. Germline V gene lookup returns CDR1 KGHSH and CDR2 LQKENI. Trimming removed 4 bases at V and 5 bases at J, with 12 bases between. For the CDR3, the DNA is TGTGCCAGCTCACAGGGCAGTAAATATCAGCCCCAGCATTTT. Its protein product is CASSQGSKYQPQHF. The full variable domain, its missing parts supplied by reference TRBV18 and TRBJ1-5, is NAGVMQNPRHLVRRRGQEARLRCSPMKGHSHVYWYRQLPEEGLKFMVYLQKENIIDESGMPKERFSAEFPKEGPSILRIQQVVRGDSAAYFCASSQGSKYQPQHFGDGTRLSIL.

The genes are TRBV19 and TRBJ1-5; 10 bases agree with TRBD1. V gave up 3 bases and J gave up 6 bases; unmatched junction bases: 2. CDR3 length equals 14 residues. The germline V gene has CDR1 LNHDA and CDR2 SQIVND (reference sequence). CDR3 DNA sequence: TGTGCCAGTAGTATGGACAGGGGGGTTCAGCCCCAGCATTTT. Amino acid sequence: CASSMDRGVQPQHF.